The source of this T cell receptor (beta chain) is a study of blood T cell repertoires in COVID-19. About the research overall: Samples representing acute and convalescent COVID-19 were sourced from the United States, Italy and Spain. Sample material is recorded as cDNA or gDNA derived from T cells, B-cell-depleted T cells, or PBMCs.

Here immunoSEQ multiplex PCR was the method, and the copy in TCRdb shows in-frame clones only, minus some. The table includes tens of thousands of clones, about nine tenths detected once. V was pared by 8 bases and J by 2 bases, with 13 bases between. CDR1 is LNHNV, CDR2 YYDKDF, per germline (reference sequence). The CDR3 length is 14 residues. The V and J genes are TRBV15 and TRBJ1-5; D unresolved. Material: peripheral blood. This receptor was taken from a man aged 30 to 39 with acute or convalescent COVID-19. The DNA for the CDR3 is TGTGCCACCTCCCATCCACGGGGCAATCAGCCCCAGCATTTT. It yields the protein CATSHPRGNQPQHF.